This T cell receptor (beta chain) was recovered during a study of cytomegalovirus exposure and HLA in healthy donors. The PCR ran on 60 Vbeta and 13 Jbeta primers. Here immunoSEQ multiplex PCR was the method, and the copy in TCRdb shows in-frame clones only, minus some. The table includes 88,000 or so clones, approximately 66% detected once. Whole-study findings and limits: In an earlier analysis, productive rearrangement rates for most beta V segments clustered near 87% or 30%. Relative to the approximately 700-donor mean, N-insertions were reportedly fewer in an Asian-associated ancestry cluster in a later analysis.

As concerns this clone: What it binds is not known.

The sequencing input was PBMCs. The source is a male donor in good health and CMV-seropositive.

The CDR3 bases are TGCAGTGCTCTCGGGGGGGAAAAACTGTTTTTT. It codes for CSALGGEKLFF. V is TRBV20-1 and J is TRBJ1-4, with D tentatively TRBD1 (5 bases). Looked up from germline, CDR1 is DFQATT and CDR2 is SNEGSKA (reference sequence). Trimming took off 5 bases at V and 8 bases at J, with 9 bases between the two ends. This CDR3 spans 11 amino acids.